This T cell receptor (beta chain) was found in a study of cytomegalovirus exposure and HLA in healthy donors. Study information: Later, an analysis reported that the 95 to 150 validation repertoires had used the same platform as the approximately 600 first-cohort repertoires.

The CDR3 length is 14 residues. Germline CDR1 reads SGDLS; CDR2 reads YYNGEE. The V end lost 2 bases, the J end lost 1 base, and 9 bases lay between the germline ends. For this clone: Its cognate antigen is unknown.

Study-level findings and limits: Rarity held for most TCR sequences, but there were some public TCRs that occurred in many donors. About 150 TCR beta chains were listed as cytomegalovirus-associated. In vitro testing confirmed a few CMV-associated chains as specific for CMV antigens.

The protocol was immunoSEQ multiplex PCR, while the TCRdb copy is restricted to in-frame clones and leaves out a portion. Of approximately 110,000 clones in the sample, almost 90% were seen once. Sequencing was done on a sample of PBMCs. The chain links TRBV9 to TRBJ2-5; D uncertain. The TCR sequence derives from a woman younger than 35 in good health and CMV-seronegative. The CDR3 loop is CASSVSLSQETQYF. As DNA, the CDR3 is TGTGCCAGCAGCGTTTCGTTATCCCAAGAGACCCAGTACTTC.